A selection of T cell receptor beta chains follows, all from one sample in a study of blood T cells in healthy people across ages. Via MiXCR, TCRdb re-called the 5' RACE reads, giving one row per CDR3 protein. The sample includes under 2 million distinct CDR3 sequences, about 32% of them seen just once. The sequenced sample was blood. The origin of the receptors is a woman in her twenties or thirties in good health. Each CDR3 is given with its conserved first and last residue. The D gene is left open where the match is weak. Some rows mark clone size as missing; the rest say once, few, many or name a class of expanded clone.

d_gene	v_gene	abundance	j_gene	CDR3aa	CDR3nt
.	TRBV3-1	.	TRBJ2-3	CASSRAGAPGTDTQYF	TGTGCCAGCAGCCGCGCGGGGGCGCCCGGCACAGATACGCAGTATTTT
TRBD1	TRBV7-7	few	TRBJ2-5	CASSSIGTGTKETQYF	TGTGCCAGCAGCTCCATAGGGACAGGGACTAAAGAGACCCAGTACTTC
TRBD2	TRBV12-3/TRBV12-4	few	TRBJ2-3	CASRPPGGDTQYF	TGTGCCAGCAGACCACCGGGAGGAGATACGCAGTATTTT
.	TRBV20-1	.	TRBJ1-2	CSAILLGPNYGYTF	TGCAGTGCTATCTTGCTGGGACCTAACTATGGCTACACCTTC
TRBD2	TRBV7-2	once	TRBJ2-5	CASSSAWGGLSEETQYF	TGTGCCAGCAGCTCCGCCTGGGGGGGACTATCCGAAGAGACCCAGTACTTC
.	TRBV5-1	many	TRBJ2-5	CASDVAGGQRETQYF	TGCGCCAGCGACGTCGCCGGGGGACAGAGAGAGACCCAGTACTTC
.	TRBV2	.	TRBJ2-3	CASGIVAGMNTQYF	TGTGCCAGCGGAATAGTAGCCGGGATGAATACGCAGTATTTT
TRBD1	TRBV6-2/TRBV6-3	.	TRBJ2-1	CASSYAGTGGLGEQFF	TGTGCCAGCAGTTACGCCGGGACAGGGGGCCTTGGTGAGCAGTTCTTC
.	TRBV4-1	.	TRBJ1-5	CASSLSTGSQPQHF	TGCGCCAGCAGCCTATCTACAGGGTCACAGCCCCAGCATTTT
TRBD2	TRBV6-1	few	TRBJ2-4	CASSEIWEGHDIQYF	TGTGCCAGCAGTGAAATATGGGAGGGCCACGACATTCAGTACTTC
.	TRBV6-1	.	TRBJ1-5	CASSDVGIRRPQHF	TGTGCCAGCAGTGATGTTGGAATTAGGCGGCCCCAGCATTTT
.	TRBV6-1	.	TRBJ2-3	CASRGDSKDTQYF	TGTGCCAGCAGAGGAGATTCAAAAGATACGCAGTATTTT
TRBD1	TRBV30	.	TRBJ2-1	CAWDRGYNEQFF	TGTGCCTGGGACAGGGGATACAATGAGCAGTTCTTC
.	TRBV6-5	.	TRBJ2-3	CASSYGQDTQYF	TGTGCCAGCAGTTACGGTCAAGATACGCAGTATTTT
.	TRBV7-9	few	TRBJ2-3	CASSYGGAHSTDTQYF	TGTGCCAGCAGCTACGGAGGAGCCCATAGCACAGATACGCAGTATTTT
.	TRBV24-1	few	TRBJ2-7	CATSDYGFEQYF	TGTGCCACCAGTGATTACGGGTTCGAGCAGTACTTC
TRBD2	TRBV10-3	few	TRBJ2-7	CAISEMTSGEQYF	TGTGCCATCAGTGAGATGACTAGCGGGGAGCAGTACTTC
.	TRBV12-3/TRBV12-4	few	TRBJ2-3	CASSIRDSTDTQYF	TGTGCCAGCAGCATAAGGGACAGCACAGATACGCAGTATTTT
TRBD2	TRBV29-1	many	TRBJ2-3	CSVEREASTDTQYF	TGCAGCGTTGAACGGGAGGCTAGCACAGATACGCAGTATTTT
TRBD2	TRBV5-1	many	TRBJ2-1	CASSLDPGLHSYNEQFF	TGCGCCAGCAGCCTGGACCCGGGACTACACTCCTACAATGAGCAGTTCTTC
TRBD1	TRBV18	.	TRBJ1-4	CASSPRDSEKLFF	TGTGCCAGCTCACCTCGGGACAGCGAAAAACTGTTTTTT
TRBD2	TRBV28	few	TRBJ2-1	CASSFPKAGGRNEQFF	TGTGCCAGCAGTTTTCCGAAAGCGGGAGGCCGGAATGAGCAGTTCTTC
.	TRBV7-8	.	TRBJ2-2	CASSPWAGGETGELFF	TGTGCCAGCAGCCCTTGGGCCGGAGGAGAGACCGGGGAGCTGTTTTTT
.	TRBV7-9	few	TRBJ1-1	CASSDSGSEAFF	TGTGCCAGCAGCGATTCAGGGTCTGAAGCTTTCTTT
TRBD1	TRBV11-2	few	TRBJ2-7	CASSQRNWQGASYEQYF	TGTGCCAGCAGCCAACGCAATTGGCAGGGGGCTTCCTACGAGCAGTACTTC
.	TRBV15	.	TRBJ1-1	CATSRDFVPEAFF	TGTGCCACCAGCAGAGATTTCGTCCCTGAAGCTTTCTTT
.	TRBV7-6	many	TRBJ2-7	CASSLGAWTDSYF	TGTGCCAGCAGCTTAGGGGCCTGGACGGACTCGTACTTC
TRBD2	TRBV5-1	many	TRBJ2-1	CASSKGLAGNINEQFF	TGCGCCAGCAGCAAGGGACTAGCGGGGAACATCAATGAGCAGTTCTTC
.	TRBV6-2/TRBV6-3	.	TRBJ1-5	CATAEGGSNQPQHF	TGTGCCACCGCCGAGGGTGGTAGCAATCAGCCCCAGCATTTT
TRBD2	TRBV20-1	.	TRBJ2-1	CSARGNLAGAYNEQFF	TGCAGTGCTAGAGGAAACCTAGCGGGGGCCTACAATGAGCAGTTCTTC
TRBD2	TRBV20-1	few	TRBJ2-5	CSASSGGIQETQYF	TGCAGTGCTAGTTCGGGGGGGATCCAAGAGACCCAGTACTTC